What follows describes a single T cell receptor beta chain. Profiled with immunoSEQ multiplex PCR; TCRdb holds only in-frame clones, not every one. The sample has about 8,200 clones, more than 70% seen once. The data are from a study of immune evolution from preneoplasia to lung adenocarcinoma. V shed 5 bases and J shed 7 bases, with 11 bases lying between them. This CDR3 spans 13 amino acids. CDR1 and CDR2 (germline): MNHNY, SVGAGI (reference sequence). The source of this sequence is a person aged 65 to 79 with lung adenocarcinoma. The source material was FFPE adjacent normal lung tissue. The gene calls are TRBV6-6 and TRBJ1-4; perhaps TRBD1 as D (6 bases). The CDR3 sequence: CASSGPRGEKLFF. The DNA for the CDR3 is TGTGCCAGCAGTGGCCCCAGGGGTGAAAAACTGTTTTTT.